The 15 T cell receptor beta chains reported below all come from one sample, sequenced in a study of regulatory T cells in long-lasting Graves disease. In building TCR beta libraries, iRepertoire HTBI primers were used together with Arm-PCR of CDR3 regions. TCRdb used MiXCR to reprocess the multiplex PCR reads, holding one entry per CDR3 protein. This table has around 430,000 distinct CDR3 sequences, around a fifth appearing once. Time point defined: persistent/refractory GD, antithyroid drugs over 5 years with positive TRAb. Scientists built the TCR library using RNA that was extracted from PBMCs. Specimen: peripheral blood mononuclear cells (PBMCs), collected when the disease was refractory, from a patient treated with antithyroid drugs. These receptors were collected from a female donor with Graves disease.

This clonotype was found many times. V and J are TRBV6-1 and TRBJ1-2; D is ambiguous. CDR3 size: 12 residues. Germline CDR1 reads MNHNS; CDR2 reads SASEGT. The germline V and J ends were trimmed by 6 bases and 0 bases, with 5 bases remaining between them. As DNA, the CDR3 is TGTGCCAGCAGGACAACTAACTATGGCTACACCTTC. Amino acid sequence: CASRTTNYGYTF.

This clonotype was detected many times. The rearrangement links TRBV11-2 to TRBJ2-7, with D hard to call. CDR1 and CDR2 (germline): SGHAT, FQNNGV. Trimming shortened V by 3 bases and J by 2 bases, and 8 bases separated the two germline ends. The CDR3 has 13 amino acids. CDR3 loop: CASSFGLAYEQYF. The DNA for the CDR3 is TGTGCCAGCAGCTTTGGTTTAGCCTACGAGCAGTACTTC.

There are many counts of this clonotype. The chain couples TRBV28 to TRBJ1-5; no firm D call. CDR1 and CDR2 from the germline V gene are MDHEN and SYDVKM. CDR3 length: 14 amino acids. V lost 1 base and J lost 5, with 9 bases in between. CDR3 loop: CASSLSGGHQPQHF. DNA for the CDR3: TGTGCCAGCAGTTTATCAGGTGGCCATCAGCCCCAGCATTTT. The whole variable domain, filled in from reference TRBV28 and TRBJ1-5, reads DVKVTQSSRYLVKRTGEKVFLECVQDMDHENMFWYRQDPGLGLRLIYFSYDVKMKEKGDIPEGYSVSREKKERFSLILESASTNQTSMYLCASSLSGGHQPQHFGDGTRLSIL.

This chain connects TRBV6-2 or TRBV6-3 to TRBJ2-2; weak D call: TRBD2 (7 bases). Trimming stripped 5 bases from V and 5 bases from J, with 18 bases between. The CDR3 is 16 amino acids. Germline V gene lookup returns CDR1 MNHEY and CDR2 SVGEGT. In nucleotides, the CDR3 is TGTGCCAGCAGTGAAGGGGGGGGCAGGGTAACCGGGGAGCTGTTTTTT. Translated, it gives CASSEGGGRVTGELFF.

This clonotype was detected only a few times. V is TRBV29-1 and J is TRBJ1-1; possibly TRBD1 for D (6 bases). Germline CDR1 SQVTM, CDR2 ANQGSEA. V shed 4 bases and J shed 1 base, with 10 bases lying between them. The CDR3 covers 13 residues. CDR3 DNA sequence: TGCAGCGTTGCCCGGACAGAGAACACTGAAGCTTTCTTT. This sequence encodes CSVARTENTEAFF.

A remark on this clonotype: A far more abundant clone sits one base away, making this likely a read error. The J gene is TRBJ1-2, the V gene TRBV7-2; D is unclear. Germline CDR1 SGHTA, CDR2 FQGNSA. The CDR3 length is 12 residues. V was cut by 8 bases and J by 8 bases, with 15 bases left in between. CDR3: CTSSLEAGGYTF. The DNA for the CDR3 is TGTACCAGCTCACTCGAGGCTGGAGGCTACACCTTC.

This clonotype has a handful of counts. The rearrangement links TRBV9 to TRBJ1-6; D possibly corresponds to TRBD1 (6 bases). Germline values: CDR1 SGDLS, CDR2 YYNGEE. CDR3 length equals 15 residues. The ends were cut back, 4 bases at V and 6 bases at J, with 14 bases in the middle. The CDR3 is CASSPQGQSNSPLHF. As DNA, the CDR3 is TGTGCCAGCAGCCCGCAAGGACAGTCTAATTCACCCCTCCACTTT.

The rearrangement uses TRBV12-3 or TRBV12-4 and TRBJ2-3; D unresolved. This CDR3 has 13 residues. Trimming pared 1 base from V and 6 bases from J, leaving 8 bases between. This CDR3 reads CASSLGPSDTQYF. The CDR3 DNA follows: TGTGCCAGCAGTTTAGGCCCTTCGGATACGCAGTATTTT.

On this clonotype itself: A much larger clone lies a single base off, so this may be a read error. The gene calls are TRBV7-9 and TRBJ2-5; perhaps TRBD2 as D (8 bases). The CDR3 consists of 15 residues. Germline assignment: CDR1 SEHNR and CDR2 FQNEAQ (reference sequence). The CDR3 bases are TGTGCCAGCAACTTAGCGGGACAGCGACAAGAGACCCAGTACTTC. Protein sequence: CASNLAGQRQETQYF. The full variable domain, rest sourced from reference TRBV7-9 and TRBJ2-5, is DTGVSQNPRHKITKRGQNVTFRCDPISEHNRLYWYRQTLGQGPEFLTYFQNEAQLEKSRLLSDRFSAERPKGSFSTLEIQRTEQGDSAMYLCASNLAGQRQETQYFGPGTRLLVL.

This clonotype was picked up many times. The chain links TRBV3-1 to TRBJ1-4; D call uncertain. The CDR3 has 11 residues. V was shortened by 7 bases and J by 12 bases, with 12 bases between the two germline ends. The germline V gene encodes CDR1 LGHDT and CDR2 YNNKEL (reference sequence). This CDR3 is CASTGEGQLFF. In DNA form, the CDR3 reads TGTGCCAGCACTGGGGAGGGCCAACTGTTTTTT.

As to this clonotype: This may be a read error: a much more frequent sequence differs by one nucleotide. The CDR3, as DNA: TGTGCCAGCAGCCTATGGGGGGGCCCCCCCCACTTT. Its translation: CASSLWGGPPHF. J is TRBJ1-6 and V is TRBV6-1, with TRBD1 as a possible D gene (6 bases). The CDR3 extends over 12 amino acids. Looked up from germline, CDR1 is MNHNS and CDR2 is SASEGT.

For this clonotype: Only one base separates this from a far larger clonotype, so it likely reflects a read error. This chain links TRBV6-1 with TRBJ2-5, with TRBD1 identical over 7 bases. The CDR3 has 14 amino acids. Germline V CDR1 and CDR2: MNHNS, SASEGT. The DNA for the CDR3 is TGTGCCAGCAGCCACCGACAGGGAAGCGAGACCCAGCACTTC. Protein product: CASSHRQGSETQHF.

This clonotype was recorded at least ten times. The chain is built from TRBV27 and TRBJ1-6, with D unresolved. V was shortened by 4 bases and J by 10 bases, with 11 bases between the two germline ends. The CDR3 sequence is 13 residues long. Germline CDR1 is MNHEY and CDR2 is SMNVEV (reference sequence). Here the CDR3 reads CASSWEHDSPLHF. The CDR3 coding sequence is TGTGCCAGCAGTTGGGAGCACGACTCACCCCTCCACTTT.

This clonotype has a handful of counts. The V gene is TRBV7-2, the J gene TRBJ1-6; D call uncertain. The CDR3 has 12 amino acids. Trimming left V 6 bases short and J 7 bases short, with 7 bases between. Germline values: CDR1 SGHTA, CDR2 FQGNSA. CDR3: CASSITNSPLHF. DNA for the CDR3: TGTGCCAGCAGTATTACAAATTCACCCCTCCACTTT. The full variable domain, with the rest looked up from reference TRBV7-2 and TRBJ1-6, is GAGVSQSPSNKVTEKGKDVELRCDPISGHTALYWYRQSLGQGLEFLIYFQGNSAPDKSGLPSDRFSAERTGGSVSTLTIQRTQQEDSAVYLCASSITNSPLHFGNGTRLTVT.

The chain couples TRBV6-5 to TRBJ1-1; possibly TRBD1 for D (6 bases). The V and J ends lost 6 bases and 11 bases respectively, with 19 bases between them. Germline values: CDR1 MNHEY, CDR2 SVGAGI. CDR3 size: 13 residues. Written as DNA, the CDR3 is TGTGCCAGCAGCTACGACAGGCCGGGAAGTGCTTTCTTT. It encodes CASSYDRPGSAFF.